This section outlines one T cell receptor beta chain sequence together with its context. The data are from a study of somatic mutations in cytotoxic T cells in rheumatoid arthritis. The overall study: Patient blood (30 ml EDTA) was taken immediately after diagnosis and before treatment. In some cases, T-cell populations stained with V beta antibodies were flow-sorted at nearly 100% purity, and these included V beta1+ cells sequenced for TCRB.

Clones were sequenced by immunoSEQ multiplex PCR, and TCRdb holds only the in-frame ones, with some missing. The data show approximately 15,000 clones, 70% to 80% seen once. The CDR3 is made up of 15 amino acids. Unmatched junction bases numbered 3, after V lost 2 bases and J lost 1 base. Per germline, CDR1 GTSNPN and CDR2 SVGIG (reference sequence). Researchers isolated CD4+ and CD8+ cells by positive magnetic bead selection and then checked their purity by flow cytometry. The TCR originated in an adult with rheumatoid arthritis. The sample comprised CD8+ T cells sorted from blood. The chain recombines TRBV30 with TRBJ2-5; 11 bases line up with TRBD2. In DNA, the CDR3 is TGTGCCTGGAGTCGGACTAGCGGGCCCCAAGAGACCCAGTACTTC. Its protein product is CAWSRTSGPQETQYF. Full variable domain (missing parts from reference TRBV30 and TRBJ2-5): SQTIHQWPATLVQPVGSPLSLECTVEGTSNPNLYWYRQAAGRGLQLLFYSVGIGQISSEVPQNLSASRPQDRQFILSSKKLLLSDSGFYLCAWSRTSGPQETQYFGPGTRLLVL.